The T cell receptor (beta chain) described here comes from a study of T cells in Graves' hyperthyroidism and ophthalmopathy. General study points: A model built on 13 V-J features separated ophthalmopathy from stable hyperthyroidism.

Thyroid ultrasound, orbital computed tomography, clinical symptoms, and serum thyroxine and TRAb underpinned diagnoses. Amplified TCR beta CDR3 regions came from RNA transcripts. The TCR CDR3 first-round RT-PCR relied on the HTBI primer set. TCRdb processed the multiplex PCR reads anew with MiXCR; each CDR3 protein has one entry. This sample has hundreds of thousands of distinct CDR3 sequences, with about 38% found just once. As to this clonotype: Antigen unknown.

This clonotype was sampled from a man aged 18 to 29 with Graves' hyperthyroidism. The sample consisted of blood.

In nucleotides, the CDR3 is TGCAGTGCCAATCGGGACAGCATCACCGGGGAGCTGTTTTTT. As protein: CSANRDSITGELFF. The rearrangement joins TRBV20-1 to TRBJ2-2; 7 bases are shared with TRBD1. V lost 6 bases and J lost 4; bases outside the gene matches: 8. Per germline, CDR1 DFQATT and CDR2 SNEGSKA (reference sequence). CDR3 length: 14 amino acids.